The 8 T cell receptor beta chains given below trace back to one sample, sequenced in a study of beta chain features in type 1 diabetes. Of the isolated RNA, all was reverse transcribed, and so the sequenced material was expressed TCRB transcripts. Repertoires were generated with immunoSEQ multiplex PCR, while TCRdb's copy carries only in-frame clones and drops some. The sample records about 900,000 clones, 15% to 20% being singletons. The sample was naive CD4+ T cells from blood. The receptors come from a woman in her late teens or twenties in good health.

This clone was found a few times. The CDR3 nucleotides are TGTGCCAGCAGCTTAGTGGGGACAGGTGAAGCTTTCTTT. Translated, it gives CASSLVGTGEAFF. This chain joins TRBV7-2 and TRBJ1-1; 8 bases match TRBD1. The V and J ends lost 1 base and 7 bases, in that order; junction bases with no gene match: 2. The CDR3 extends over 13 amino acids. The germline V gene encodes CDR1 SGHTA and CDR2 FQGNSA.

This clone was seen a handful of times. This chain links TRBV2 with TRBJ2-4; D is ambiguous. This CDR3 is 16 amino acids long. Germline values: CDR1 SNHLY, CDR2 FYNNEI. Deletions cut 1 base from V and 0 bases from J, with 10 bases between. CDR3 sequence: CASSEGFLLAKNIQYF. The CDR3 DNA is TGTGCCAGCAGTGAAGGGTTTCTACTAGCCAAAAACATTCAGTACTTC.

V gene TRBV15 combines with J gene TRBJ2-4, with TRBD2 as a possible D gene (5 bases). Trimming took off 3 bases at V and 1 base at J, with 10 bases between the two ends. Germline CDR1 LNHNV, CDR2 YYDKDF (reference sequence). This CDR3 is 15 amino acids long. Written as DNA, the CDR3 is TGTGCCACCAGCAGCCGAGGGTTTGCCAAAAACATTCAGTACTTC. Translation: CATSSRGFAKNIQYF.

The chain has TRBV4-3 and TRBJ2-3, with 12 bases aligning to TRBD1. Germline V lookup: CDR1 LGHNA, CDR2 YSLEER. The CDR3 is 19 amino acids. V was pared by 2 bases and J by 0 bases, with 9 bases of the junction left unmatched. CDR3 DNA: TGCGCCAGCAGCCAAAGGGGGACAGGGGGCCGAACTAGCACAGATACGCAGTATTTT. Its protein is CASSQRGTGGRTSTDTQYF.

This clone was counted between two and nine times. The chain combines TRBV6-1 with TRBJ2-5; D unclear. V lost 6 bases and J lost 5, with 10 bases in between. CDR3 length equals 12 residues. Germline V gene sequence: CDR1 MNHNS, CDR2 SASEGT. The DNA of the CDR3 is TGTGCCAGCAGGACGATCCGGGAGACCCAGTACTTC. This codes for CASRTIRETQYF.

This clone has only a few counts. V is TRBV19 and J is TRBJ2-6; perhaps D is TRBD1 or TRBD2 (5 bases each). The CDR3 is 17 amino acids. V lost 7 bases to trimming and J lost 4 bases, with 20 bases between them. From germline, CDR1 is LNHDA and CDR2 SQIVND (reference sequence). The CDR3 sequence: CASKEDTTPRGANVLTF. CDR3 coding DNA: TGTGCCAGTAAGGAGGACACGACCCCGCGAGGGGCCAACGTCCTGACTTTC.

This clone was seen a handful of times. The chain employs TRBV19 and TRBJ2-3; D uncertain. With 5 bases removed from V and 1 base from J, the gap between germline ends came to 10 bases. The CDR3 contains 14 residues. Germline V gives CDR1 LNHDA, CDR2 SQIVND (reference sequence). CDR3 in amino acids: CASSGQVGTDTQYF. The CDR3 DNA is TGTGCCAGTAGTGGGCAGGTGGGCACAGATACGCAGTATTTT.

The rearrangement joins TRBV28 to TRBJ2-1; the match to TRBD2 covers 7 bases. The germline V gene encodes CDR1 MDHEN and CDR2 SYDVKM. The CDR3 runs 12 residues. The junction had 10 bases not matched to a gene; V was cut back by 6 bases and J by 14 bases. The CDR3 loop reads CASSNRGLVEFF. In DNA, the CDR3 is TGTGCCAGCAGCAATCGCGGACTAGTGGAGTTCTTC.